The 16 T cell receptor beta chains below all came from one sample that was sequenced in a study of Graves' ophthalmopathy and Graves' hyperthyroidism. Amplifying from RNA transcripts, the study obtained TCR beta CDR3 regions. Second-round multiplex PCR came after a first-round RT-PCR that employed HTBI primers. One entry per CDR3 protein, called by TCRdb with MiXCR from the multiplex PCR reads. The sample lists 580,000 or so distinct CDR3 sequences, 39% occurring once. Sequencing was performed on peripheral blood or thyroid tissue (not recorded which). Every receptor here comes from an adult man with Graves' hyperthyroidism.

In the case of this clonotype: A much larger clone differs by one base, so this may be a read error. This CDR3 fails to terminate in the conserved phenylalanine or tryptophan, so it likely reflects a read error. This chain uses TRBV12-3 or TRBV12-4 with TRBJ1-5, with D unresolved. The CDR3 runs 13 residues. The CDR3 bases are TGTGCTAGTGGTTTGGTAGAAGGACAGCCCCAGCATCTT. Its protein is CASGLVEGQPQHL.

There are many counts of this clonotype. V gene TRBV14 combines with J gene TRBJ1-2, with a weak D call TRBD1 (5 bases). The V gene lost 1 base and the J gene lost 2 bases, with 11 bases spanning the gap. Germline V gene sequence: CDR1 SGHDN, CDR2 FVKESK. This CDR3 is built from 15 residues. The CDR3 sequence is CASSQVWGPNYGYTF. DNA for the CDR3: TGTGCCAGCAGCCAAGTTTGGGGACCCAACTATGGCTACACCTTC.

The sample holds many counts of this clonotype. This chain connects TRBV5-8 to TRBJ2-7; no clear D gene. From germline, CDR1 is SGHTS and CDR2 YDEGEE. CDR3 size: 14 residues. V was shortened by 2 bases and J by 5 bases, with 14 bases between the two germline ends. The CDR3 nucleotides read TGTGCCAGCAGCTTAGTGCTCACTCGCCACGAGCAGTACTTC. Translation: CASSLVLTRHEQYF.

The J gene is TRBJ1-3, the V gene TRBV7-9, with 7 bases that match TRBD1. The germline V gene has CDR1 SEHNR and CDR2 FQNEAQ (reference sequence). This CDR3 has 16 amino acids. With V trimmed by 5 bases and J by 0 bases, 7 bases remained unmatched. The CDR3 protein is CASSHDRDGSGNTIYF. The CDR3 region has the DNA TGTGCCAGCAGCCACGACAGGGACGGCTCTGGAAACACCATATATTTT.

The V and J genes are TRBV5-1 and TRBJ1-4, with D perhaps TRBD1 (5 bases). CDR1 is SGHRS, CDR2 YFSETQ, per germline. V lost 4 bases and J lost 8, with 15 bases in between. The CDR3 loop spans 14 amino acids. The CDR3 DNA follows: TGCGCCAGCAGCCCGGATCGACAGTTCGAAAAACTGTTTTTT. Residues: CASSPDRQFEKLFF.

There are a few counts of this clonotype. The rearrangement links TRBV20-1 to TRBJ1-5; D may be TRBD1 (5 bases). Germline CDR1 DFQATT, CDR2 SNEGSKA (reference sequence). The CDR3 spans 14 residues. The V end lost 1 base, the J end lost 6 bases, and 13 bases lay between the germline ends. CDR3 DNA: TGCAGTGCTAGAGCGGGGGGGATCGGTCAGCCCCAGCATTTT. This encodes CSARAGGIGQPQHF.

The chain employs TRBV20-1 and TRBJ1-1; TRBD1 is a possible D gene (5 bases). Deletions cut 8 bases from V and 4 bases from J, with 20 bases between. Germline lookup yields CDR1 DFQATT and CDR2 SNEGSKA (reference sequence). The CDR3 has 14 amino acids. The CDR3, as DNA: TGCAGTCTCCCGGGGGGGGGAAGTGGCACTGAAGCTTTCTTT. It translates to CSLPGGGSGTEAFF.

The chain employs TRBV25-1 and TRBJ2-5; 8 bases fit TRBD1. Germline loops: CDR1 MGHDK, CDR2 SYGVNS. V was clipped by 3 bases and J by 0 bases; unmatched bases: 12. The CDR3 has 18 amino acids. The CDR3 is CASSDYGQGDWDQETQYF. In DNA, the CDR3 is TGTGCCAGCAGTGATTATGGACAGGGTGATTGGGACCAAGAGACCCAGTACTTC.

This chain uses TRBV6-6 with TRBJ1-1; weak D call: TRBD1 (6 bases). Germline V gene sequence: CDR1 MNHNY, CDR2 SVGAGI (reference sequence). The V and J ends lost 6 bases and 0 bases respectively, with 14 bases between them. This CDR3 spans 15 amino acids. The CDR3 reads CASRTPGELNTEAFF. The CDR3 DNA sequence: TGTGCCAGCAGAACCCCAGGGGAATTGAACACTGAAGCTTTCTTT.

This clonotype was recorded a few times. The chain recombines TRBV29-1 with TRBJ1-4, with D possibly being TRBD1 (5 bases). Germline CDR1 is SQVTM and CDR2 is ANQGSEA. V was shortened by 2 bases and J by 7 bases, with 20 bases between the two germline ends. The CDR3 contains 16 residues. CDR3 residues: CSVELPSWGLGEKLFF. DNA for the CDR3: TGCAGCGTTGAACTCCCCTCCTGGGGGTTAGGTGAAAAACTGTTTTTT.

This chain connects TRBV9 to TRBJ1-1, with a weak D call TRBD1 (5 bases). Germline values: CDR1 SGDLS, CDR2 YYNGEE. The ends were cut back, 4 bases at V and 0 bases at J, with 10 bases in the middle. The CDR3 is 14 amino acids. The DNA of the CDR3 is TGTGCCAGCAGCTCCGGGACTTTGAACACTGAAGCTTTCTTT. Encoded protein: CASSSGTLNTEAFF.

V and J are TRBV11-2 and TRBJ2-7; 9 bases fit TRBD1. The CDR3 runs to 14 residues. J lost 7 bases, V lost 6 bases, and 10 bases had no gene match. Germline lookup yields CDR1 SGHAT and CDR2 FQNNGV. The CDR3 reads CASSYSGQGGEQYF. CDR3 nucleotides: TGTGCCAGCAGTTACTCGGGACAGGGCGGGGAGCAGTACTTC.

V is TRBV7-2 and J is TRBJ2-7; tentatively, D is TRBD1 or TRBD2 (5 bases each). The ends were cut back, 4 bases at V and 6 bases at J, with 10 bases in the middle. Germline V gene lookup returns CDR1 SGHTA and CDR2 FQGNSA. CDR3 length: 12 amino acids. CDR3 sequence: CASSSGATEQYF. The DNA of the CDR3 is TGTGCCAGCAGCTCCGGGGCCACCGAGCAGTACTTC.

As concerns this clonotype: The final CDR3 position lacks the conserved phenylalanine or tryptophan, pointing to a likely read error. It is unclear where the CDR3 begins or ends on the DNA, so no DNA is shown, and the CDR3 is as TCRdb lists it. This chain's CDR3 is CASGSQGST. The V and J genes are TRBV6-5 and TRBJ2-6; the table calls TRBD1, which could not be checked here. The CDR3 has 9 amino acids, counting both end residues. From germline, CDR1 is MNHEY and CDR2 SVGAGI.

The chain combines TRBV2 with TRBJ1-6, with 8 bases that match TRBD1. Unmatched junction bases numbered 14, after V lost 6 bases and J lost 10 bases. This CDR3 is built from 16 residues. Germline CDR1 SNHLY, CDR2 FYNNEI. The CDR3 loop reads CASRDRQGSNFSPLHF. As DNA, the CDR3 is TGTGCCAGCAGGGATCGACAGGGGAGCAATTTCTCACCCCTCCACTTT.

This clonotype was seen many times. The V gene is TRBV7-9, the J gene TRBJ2-7; 13 bases match TRBD2. The CDR3 length is 17 residues. V lost 3 bases and J lost 3; bases outside the gene matches: 8. Germline V gene sequence: CDR1 SEHNR, CDR2 FQNEAQ (reference sequence). CDR3 protein: CASSFQGLAGDNYEQYF. The CDR3 DNA follows: TGTGCCAGCAGCTTTCAAGGACTAGCGGGGGATAACTACGAGCAGTACTTC.